The sample holds a few counts of the clone carrying this TCR beta chain. Its antigen is unidentified. The study drew at least one pre-ART and at least two post-ART PBMC samples from every donor. A v3.0 immunoSEQ assay was performed at survey level. The assay was immunoSEQ multiplex PCR, and TCRdb's table has in-frame clones only and misses some. The sample lists 25,000 to 30,000 clones; roughly 90% were seen once. This specimen comes from a study of long-term antiretroviral therapy in people with HIV. In the study overall: The oldest samples precede the 2015 immediate-ART recommendation by about a decade. Study outcomes and limitations: Dominance of pre-ART expanded clones persisted, fluctuating and often declining after ART.

The CDR3 has 13 residues. V lost 5 bases, J lost 4 bases, and 8 bases lay in between. Germline V gives CDR1 MNHEY, CDR2 SMNVEV (reference sequence). The sequence was collected from a young woman with HIV. The gene calls are TRBV27 and TRBJ2-2; no definite D call. The specimen was unsorted PBMCs, collected 1.8 years after starting antiretroviral therapy. As DNA, the CDR3 is TGTGCCAGCAGTAGAATGCGCACCGGGGAGCTGTTTTTT. Translation gives CASSRMRTGELFF.